This TCR beta chain originates from a study of T cells after yellow fever vaccination. The overall study: Any fraction with a low cell number was prepared using SMART-Seq v4 Ultra Low Input. Findings and limits, study-wide: Primary-vaccination clones mostly resurfaced post-booster (96% CD4, more than 85% CD8). Of the clonotypes, a small share occurred in both CD4 and CD8 compartments.

This clonotype appeared a few times. Its antigen is unidentified. V shed 1 base, J shed 4 bases, and the junction held 9 bases outside the gene matches. Germline lookup yields CDR1 MGHRA and CDR2 YSYEKL. This CDR3 is 16 amino acids long. Template switching with 5'RACE generated the TCR cDNA and added a universal primer site and UMIs. TCRdb analysed the 5' RACE reads with MiXCR anew, one entry per CDR3 protein. The sample shows approximately 93,000 distinct CDR3 sequences, around 5.5% of them seen only once. The chain combines TRBV4-1 with TRBJ1-2; TRBD1 aligns across 7 bases. Material: CD8+ T cells sorted from PBMCs, obtained 10 days after the yellow fever booster vaccination. The receptor was derived from a man between 18 and 29 years old who received the YFV17D yellow fever vaccine. The CDR3 region is CASSQGRTGHPYGYTF. CDR3 coding DNA: TGCGCCAGCAGCCAAGGTCGGACAGGCCACCCCTATGGCTACACCTTC.